This TCR beta chain was documented in a study of shared clonotypes between healthy human individuals. J gave up 1 base and V 4 bases, and 7 bases lay outside the gene matches. In germline, CDR1 is SGDLS, CDR2 YYNGEE. The CDR3 length is 15 residues. Only CD45RO-negative cells positively selected for CCR7 counted as naive CD8 cells, so terminally differentiated effector memory CD45RA+ cells were excluded. Libraries were prepared by immunoSEQ multiplex PCR; TCRdb keeps only in-frame clonotypes and omits some of them. The data hold approximately 2,000,000 clones, with 80% to 95% observed a single time. V usage is TRBV9 and J usage is TRBJ2-7, with 8 bases fitting TRBD2. This clonotype originated in a man aged 18 to 30 in good health. Some clones in this sample may be carry-over from other donors' samples. The sequenced sample was naive CD8+ T cells from PBMCs. CDR3 sequence: CASSPQAGASYEQYF. The CDR3 nucleotides are TGTGCCAGCAGCCCTCAAGCGGGGGCATCCTACGAGCAGTACTTC.